The 27 T cell receptor beta chains in this list originate from one sample, sequenced in a study of blood T cell repertoires in COVID-19. TCRdb keeps only in-frame clones here, not all; method: immunoSEQ multiplex PCR. The repertoire consists of some 170,000 clones, with approximately 80% occurring once and the leading ten covering 11%. Sequenced material: peripheral blood. The receptors were sampled from a woman aged 40 to 50 with COVID-19, enrolled during active disease.

The J gene is TRBJ1-1, the V gene TRBV28; 7 bases match TRBD1. CDR1 MDHEN and CDR2 SYDVKM come from the germline V gene. The V gene end was trimmed by 6 bases and the J gene end by 0 bases; junction bases not matched to a gene: 13. The CDR3 is 17 residues long. The CDR3 protein is CASRPGQARPMNTEAFF. CDR3 bases: TGTGCCAGCAGACCCGGACAGGCACGACCGATGAACACTGAAGCTTTCTTT.

The chain joins TRBV5-1 to TRBJ2-6; 8 bases agree with TRBD1. J gave up 2 bases and V 3 bases, and 7 bases lay outside the gene matches. Germline V CDR1 and CDR2: SGHRS, YFSETQ. The CDR3 length is 17 residues. This CDR3 reads CASSSWSGGAGANVLTF. The CDR3 coding sequence is TGCGCCAGCAGCTCTTGGTCAGGGGGCGCTGGGGCCAACGTCCTGACTTTC.

The rearrangement links TRBV5-4 to TRBJ2-1; unclear D gene. The CDR3 extends over 14 amino acids. CDR1 is SGHNT and CDR2 is YYREEE in the germline V gene (reference sequence). Trimming removed 9 bases from V and 0 bases from J, with 13 bases in between. The CDR3 DNA reads as TGTGCCACAAAAGCCTGGAGCTCCTACAATGAGCAGTTCTTC. It is translated as CATKAWSSYNEQFF.

The CDR3 protein is CASSLGSGRAPGFYEQYF. The CDR3 region has the DNA TGCGCCAGCAGCTTGGGTAGCGGGAGGGCCCCTGGATTCTACGAGCAGTACTTC. The V gene is TRBV5-1, the J gene TRBJ2-7; 11 bases line up with TRBD2. Germline V lookup: CDR1 SGHRS, CDR2 YFSETQ. The ends lost 0 bases at V and 3 bases at J; junction bases unmatched: 11. CDR3 size: 18 residues.

This chain connects TRBV9 to TRBJ1-3, with TRBD1 as a possible D gene (6 bases). Deletions cut 0 bases from V and 1 base from J, with 8 bases between. CDR1 is SGDLS and CDR2 is YYNGEE in the germline V gene. The CDR3 length is 15 residues. The CDR3 DNA reads as TGTGCCAGCAGCGTAGGGACAGCTTCTGGAAACACCATATATTTT. Amino acids: CASSVGTASGNTIYF.

V is TRBV18 and J is TRBJ1-1, with 8 bases lining up with TRBD1. CDR3 length equals 15 residues. CDR1 and CDR2 from the germline V gene are KGHSH and LQKENI. Unmatched junction bases numbered 7, after V lost 6 bases and J lost 1 base. CDR3 residues: CASSPYDRGNTEAFF. The CDR3 nucleotides are TGTGCCAGCTCTCCTTACGACAGGGGGAACACTGAAGCTTTCTTT.

The chain is built from TRBV5-1 and TRBJ2-1; TRBD2 agrees at 9 bases. This CDR3 comprises 11 residues. From germline, CDR1 is SGHRS and CDR2 YFSETQ. Losses at the gene ends were 4 bases for V and 12 bases for J; bases not matched to a gene: 2. CDR3 DNA: TGCGCCAGCAGCGGGCGGGAGGGGCAGTTCTTC. It translates to CASSGREGQFF.

The chain joins TRBV12-3 or TRBV12-4 to TRBJ2-5; TRBD1 is a possible D gene (5 bases). Trimming left V 5 bases short and J 3 bases short, with 10 bases between. CDR3 size: 13 residues. CDR3 in DNA: TGTGCCAGCAGTCACGACAGTGAAGAGACCCAGTACTTC. Its translation: CASSHDSEETQYF.

The chain couples TRBV11-2 to TRBJ2-3; D possibly corresponds to TRBD2 (6 bases). From germline, CDR1 is SGHAT and CDR2 FQNNGV. This CDR3 spans 13 amino acids. Trimming left V 1 base short and J 7 bases short, with 9 bases between. The CDR3 sequence: CASSLVGGNTQYF. Here the CDR3 DNA reads TGTGCCAGCAGCTTAGTGGGCGGGAATACGCAGTATTTT. The full variable domain, in which reference TRBV11-2 and TRBJ2-3 provide the parts outside the CDR3, is EAGVAQSPRYKIIEKRQSVAFWCNPISGHATLYWYQQILGQGPKLLIQFQNNGVVDDSQLPKDRFSAERLKGVDSTLKIQPAKLEDSAVYLCASSLVGGNTQYFGPGTRLTVL.

This clone has only one observation. CDR3 region: CASSEDSRTDTQYF. Written as DNA, the CDR3 is TGTGCCAGCAGTGAGGACTCTCGAACAGATACGCAGTATTTT. The V call is TRBV2, the J call TRBJ2-3, with D perhaps matching TRBD2 (5 bases). V was trimmed by 3 bases and J by 3 bases, leaving 10 bases between them. Per the germline V gene, CDR1 is SNHLY and CDR2 is FYNNEI. This CDR3 has 14 residues.

The chain is built from TRBV2 and TRBJ1-6; D gene uncertain. Germline CDR1 reads SNHLY; CDR2 reads FYNNEI. This CDR3 spans 14 amino acids. Deletions cut 3 bases from V and 6 bases from J, with 9 bases between. The CDR3 loop is CASSEWRVNSPLHF. Here the CDR3 DNA reads TGTGCCAGCAGTGAGTGGCGGGTTAATTCACCCCTCCACTTT.

The chain recombines TRBV9 with TRBJ2-7; 8 nucleotides match TRBD2. The CDR3 is made up of 15 amino acids. Looked up from germline, CDR1 is SGDLS and CDR2 is YYNGEE. V lost 0 bases to trimming and J lost 1 base; unmatched junction nucleotides: 3. The CDR3 bases are TGTGCCAGCAGCGTAGGGACTAGCCTTTCCTACGAGCAGTACTTC. Protein: CASSVGTSLSYEQYF. The entire variable domain, with the rest obtained from reference TRBV9 and TRBJ2-7, is as follows: DSGVTQTPKHLITATGQRVTLRCSPRSGDLSVYWYQQSLDQGLQFLIQYYNGEERAKGNILERFSAQQFPDLHSELNLSSLELGDSALYFCASSVGTSLSYEQYFGPGTRLTVT.

The chain employs TRBV19 and TRBJ2-3; 8 bases fit TRBD2. The CDR3 length is 15 residues. The ends lost 9 bases at V and 5 bases at J; junction bases unmatched: 13. Per the germline V gene, CDR1 is LNHDA and CDR2 is SQIVND (reference sequence). CDR3 protein: CASRLGASGQDTQYF. CDR3 DNA: TGTGCCAGCCGCCTGGGAGCTAGCGGGCAAGATACGCAGTATTTT.

Regarding this clone: The same CDR3 is also encoded by other DNA sequences in this sample. The chain employs TRBV15 and TRBJ1-2, with D perhaps TRBD1 (5 bases). The CDR3 is made up of 14 amino acids. With 0 bases removed from V and 2 bases from J, the gap between germline ends came to 7 bases. CDR1 is LNHNV, CDR2 YYDKDF, per germline (reference sequence). CDR3 bases: TGTGCCACCAGCAGAGATCGGGGGAACTATGGCTACACCTTC. Encoded protein: CATSRDRGNYGYTF.

The chain carries TRBV7-8 and TRBJ2-5; 8 bases map to TRBD1. Germline values: CDR1 SGHVS, CDR2 FQNEAQ. The junction had 3 bases not matched to a gene; V was cut back by 2 bases and J by 4 bases. CDR3 length: 14 residues. The CDR3 bases are TGTGCCAGCAGCTTATGGGACAGGCGAGAGACCCAGTACTTC. This codes for CASSLWDRRETQYF.

The chain combines TRBV7-3 with TRBJ2-1, with 16 bases lining up with TRBD2. Trimming at V came to 4 bases and at J to 4 bases, leaving 13 bases not matched to a gene. The CDR3 contains 20 residues. Germline V gene data show CDR1 as SGHTA and CDR2 as FQGTGA. The CDR3 nucleotides are TGTGCCAGCAGCTGGTCCGGGAAAGGGACTAGCGGGGGGGCTTACAATGAGCAGTTCTTC. Translated: CASSWSGKGTSGGAYNEQFF.

In regard to this clone: Distinct nucleotide sequences in the sample also encode this CDR3. This sequence joins TRBV10-3 and TRBJ1-1; possibly TRBD1 for D (6 bases). There are 14 residues in the CDR3. Germline V gene sequence: CDR1 ENHRY, CDR2 SYGVKD. Trimming cost V 2 bases and J 4 bases, with 11 bases left between them. CDR3 in DNA: TGTGCCATCAGTGAGCCAGGGGTGGGCACTGAAGCTTTCTTT. Protein product: CAISEPGVGTEAFF.

This clone was observed a handful of times. This chain joins TRBV15 and TRBJ1-1, with a possible D match to TRBD1 (5 bases). Germline-derived CDR1 and CDR2 are LNHNV and YYDKDF (reference sequence). Trimming left V 8 bases short and J 3 bases short, with 10 bases between. There are 12 residues in the CDR3. The CDR3 nucleotides are TGTGCCACCGGCGGGGCTGACACTGAAGCTTTCTTT. Translation gives CATGGADTEAFF.

CDR3 DNA: TGTGCCAGCAGGGGAAACAGGGGATATGGCTACACCTTC. Its translation: CASRGNRGYGYTF. The rearrangement links TRBV2 to TRBJ1-2; 7 bases are a match to TRBD1. CDR1 SNHLY and CDR2 FYNNEI come from the germline V gene. V dropped 6 bases and J dropped 5; count of bases not matched to a gene: 6. CDR3 length: 13 residues.

This clone was detected only a few times. This CDR3 is missing its conserved last phenylalanine or tryptophan, likely due to a read error. No DNA is shown, since the ends of the CDR3 on it are uncertain; the CDR3 is the one TCRdb lists. This chain connects TRBV4-1 to TRBJ2-3; the D call of TRBD2 is as the table states it, not checked on the DNA. The CDR3 is made up of 11 amino acids, end residues included. Per germline, CDR1 MGHRA and CDR2 YSYEKL. CDR3 amino acids: CASSQDFQLAL.

There are a few counts of this clone. The gene calls are TRBV2 and TRBJ2-5; 13 bases line up with TRBD2. V lost 8 bases to trimming and J lost 7 bases; unmatched junction nucleotides: 16. The CDR3 contains 17 residues. Germline CDR1 SNHLY, CDR2 FYNNEI. CDR3 protein: CASRLQGTSGTTGTQYF. As DNA, the CDR3 is TGTGCCAGCCGCTTACAGGGGACTAGCGGGACCACAGGGACCCAGTACTTC.

The gene calls are TRBV6-5 and TRBJ1-5, with D uncertain. The germline CDR1 and CDR2 sequences are MNHEY and SVGAGI. V was cut by 0 bases and J by 3 bases, with 9 bases left in between. This CDR3 has 15 residues. CDR3 nucleotides: TGTGCCAGCAGTTACTCTAGTCAAGTCAATCAGCCCCAGCATTTT. Translated: CASSYSSQVNQPQHF.

To note about this clone: At the DNA level, this CDR3 is encoded by other sequences in the same sample as well. The V and J genes are TRBV7-9 and TRBJ1-1; D unresolved. Trimming took off 3 bases at V and 0 bases at J, with 8 bases between the two ends. Per the germline V gene, CDR1 is SEHNR and CDR2 is FQNEAQ (reference sequence). The CDR3 spans 14 residues. The CDR3, as DNA: TGTGCCAGCAGCTTGGGCAGCATGAACACTGAAGCTTTCTTT. The encoded protein is CASSLGSMNTEAFF.

V and J are TRBV4-1 and TRBJ2-5; 7 bases map to TRBD1. The CDR3 loop spans 17 amino acids. V was clipped by 1 base and J by 1 base; unmatched bases: 9. CDR1 is MGHRA and CDR2 is YSYEKL in the germline V gene. The chain's CDR3 is CASSQGSGGTVQETQYF. As DNA, the CDR3 is TGCGCCAGCAGCCAAGGGTCCGGTGGGACAGTCCAAGAGACCCAGTACTTC.

This CDR3 is CASSRGSLYNSPLHF. The DNA of the CDR3 is TGTGCCAGCAGCCGGGGGAGCCTTTATAATTCACCCCTCCACTTT. The rearrangement links TRBV28 to TRBJ1-6, with D possibly being TRBD1 (5 bases). Per the germline V gene, CDR1 is MDHEN and CDR2 is SYDVKM. There are 15 residues in the CDR3. Trimming cost V 6 bases and J 4 bases, with 13 bases left between them.

V is TRBV29-1 and J is TRBJ1-2; D remains unclear. This CDR3 has 12 amino acids. In germline, CDR1 is SQVTM, CDR2 ANQGSEA. Trimming removed 4 bases from V and 6 bases from J, with 12 bases in between. Written as DNA, the CDR3 is TGCAGCGTTGGGAGGGCCGTCAATGGCTACACCTTC. Encoded protein: CSVGRAVNGYTF.

V gene TRBV7-9 combines with J gene TRBJ2-5; TRBD2 matches 8 bases. J lost 3 bases, V lost 3 bases, and 9 bases had no gene match. Looked up from germline, CDR1 is SEHNR and CDR2 is FQNEAQ (reference sequence). This CDR3 has 16 residues. Written as DNA, the CDR3 is TGTGCCAGCAGCTTCCCAATACTAGCGGAGAAAGAGACCCAGTACTTC. As protein: CASSFPILAEKETQYF.